The 31 T cell receptor beta chains presented below share a single source sample, sequenced in a study of cytomegalovirus exposure and HLA in healthy donors. The study ran its PCR with 60 Vbeta and 13 Jbeta primers. TCRdb's table, derived via immunoSEQ multiplex PCR, lists solely in-frame clones and lacks some. The top ten clones hold around 3.7% of a sample with approximately 140,000 clones, about 76% of them seen once. The source material was PBMCs. The receptors were gathered from a man aged 18 to 29 in good health and CMV-seronegative.

This clone was counted a few times. V gene TRBV7-2 combines with J gene TRBJ2-7, with 7 bases that match TRBD1. This CDR3 has 16 amino acids. The V segment lost 5 bases and the J segment 0 bases; nucleotides outside the gene matches: 10. From germline, CDR1 is SGHTA and CDR2 FQGNSA. The CDR3 nucleotides read TGTGCCAGCAGCCCCGTAGGAGGACAGGCCTCCTACGAGCAGTACTTC. As protein: CASSPVGGQASYEQYF.

The sample holds one count of this clone. CDR3 coding DNA: TGCGCCAGCAGTTTAGGGACAGCCTTCTACAATGAGCAGTTCTTC. This gives the protein CASSLGTAFYNEQFF. V is TRBV10-2 and J is TRBJ2-1; TRBD1 aligns across 7 bases. Germline V gives CDR1 WSHSY, CDR2 SAAADI. The ends lost 5 bases at V and 3 bases at J; junction bases unmatched: 7. This CDR3 has 15 amino acids.

V is TRBV7-9 and J is TRBJ2-1; D gene uncertain. The CDR3 runs 16 residues. Germline values: CDR1 SEHNR, CDR2 FQNEAQ (reference sequence). Trimming took 1 base from V and 5 from J, leaving 15 bases between them. CDR3 sequence reads: CASSLVTSRTNNEQFF. The CDR3 DNA reads as TGTGCCAGCAGCTTAGTTACGAGTCGTACGAACAATGAGCAGTTCTTC.

This chain links TRBV9 with TRBJ1-6, with D tentatively TRBD1 (5 bases). Trimming stripped 3 bases from V and 8 bases from J, with 12 bases between. The germline gives CDR1 SGDLS, CDR2 YYNGEE. CDR3 length: 14 amino acids. This CDR3 is CASSAGLGYSPLHF. The CDR3 DNA reads TGTGCCAGCAGCGCGGGACTCGGGTATTCACCCCTCCACTTT.

This clone was found a few times. The chain has TRBV18 and TRBJ1-3; D gene ambiguous. Germline V gene data show CDR1 as KGHSH and CDR2 as LQKENI. Trimming stripped 3 bases from V and 3 bases from J, with 21 bases between. There are 18 residues in the CDR3. The CDR3 region is CASSPALAVLSRGNTIYF. DNA of the CDR3: TGTGCCAGCTCACCTGCGCTAGCGGTATTGTCCCGTGGAAACACCATATATTTT.

CDR3 bases: TGTGCCAGCAGCGTAGATTATCAGGGGACAGGGGGCGCGGATGGCTACACCTTC. As protein: CASSVDYQGTGGADGYTF. This chain links TRBV9 with TRBJ1-2, with 12 bases matching TRBD1. The CDR3 has 18 amino acids. From germline, CDR1 is SGDLS and CDR2 YYNGEE. The junction had 12 bases not matched to a gene; V was cut back by 0 bases and J by 6 bases.

The V gene is TRBV9, the J gene TRBJ2-1; 10 nucleotides agree with TRBD1. The CDR3 is 19 residues long. V trimming: 0 bases; J trimming: 8 bases; junction bases outside the gene matches: 17. The germline V gene has CDR1 SGDLS and CDR2 YYNGEE. The CDR3 DNA is TGTGCCAGCAGCGTAGGTCAAGGTAATCGGGGGACAGGGGACGATGAGCAGTTCTTC. Translation gives CASSVGQGNRGTGDDEQFF.

A few counts support this clone. The V call is TRBV27, the J call TRBJ2-7, with 12 bases fitting TRBD1. This CDR3 is 15 amino acids long. V lost 5 bases to trimming and J lost 8 bases; unmatched junction nucleotides: 10. Germline V CDR1 and CDR2: MNHEY, SMNVEV (reference sequence). The CDR3 loop reads CASSPGTGGGRQQYF. In DNA, the CDR3 is TGTGCCAGCAGTCCCGGGACAGGGGGCGGACGACAGCAGTACTTC.

The V call is TRBV9, the J call TRBJ1-5; TRBD1 aligns across 7 bases. In germline, CDR1 is SGDLS, CDR2 YYNGEE. Trimming at V came to 3 bases and at J to 6 bases, leaving 6 bases not matched to a gene. This CDR3 region has 14 residues. The CDR3 DNA reads as TGTGCCAGCAGCGAAGGAGGGGGCAGTCAGCCCCAGCATTTT. It specifies CASSEGGGSQPQHF.

V usage is TRBV7-9 and J usage is TRBJ2-7; perhaps TRBD2 as D (6 bases). The CDR3 consists of 13 residues. Between the trimmed V and J ends, which lost 5 bases and 6 bases, there was a span of 14 bases. Germline V gene data show CDR1 as SEHNR and CDR2 as FQNEAQ (reference sequence). CDR3 DNA: TGTGCCAGCAGCGAAAATCAGGGAGGCGAGCAGTACTTC. Residues: CASSENQGGEQYF.

V gene TRBV2 combines with J gene TRBJ1-4, with a tentative D call TRBD1 (6 bases). The germline gives CDR1 SNHLY, CDR2 FYNNEI. Trimming removed 5 bases from V and 0 bases from J, with 22 bases in between. The CDR3 runs to 19 residues. The DNA of the CDR3 is TGTGCCAGCAGTATACAGGGTTCAGGAAGCTATACAACTAATGAAAAACTGTTTTTT. This encodes CASSIQGSGSYTTNEKLFF.

The chain has TRBV5-8 and TRBJ2-7; 8 positions match TRBD1. V trimming: 4 bases; J trimming: 0 bases; junction bases outside the gene matches: 6. Germline CDR1 is SGHTS and CDR2 is YDEGEE. The CDR3 sequence is 15 residues long. CDR3 DNA: TGTGCCAGCAGCCGCCGCGGGACAGGCTCCTACGAGCAGTACTTC. Protein product: CASSRRGTGSYEQYF.

The chain combines TRBV6-1 with TRBJ2-7, with 7 bases aligning to TRBD1. V lost 5 bases to trimming and J lost 0 bases; unmatched junction nucleotides: 4. Germline values: CDR1 MNHNS, CDR2 SASEGT. The CDR3 spans 14 residues. CDR3 sequence: CASSTRDSSYEQYF. Here the CDR3 DNA reads TGTGCCAGCAGTACCCGGGACAGCTCCTACGAGCAGTACTTC.

The gene calls are TRBV14 and TRBJ2-7; TRBD1 matches 7 bases. Germline assignment: CDR1 SGHDN and CDR2 FVKESK. The ends lost 3 bases at V and 6 bases at J; junction bases unmatched: 8. This CDR3 has 14 amino acids. The CDR3 is CASSHWEQGIEQYF. The CDR3 DNA is TGTGCCAGCAGCCATTGGGAACAGGGGATCGAGCAGTACTTC.

The chain links TRBV10-2 to TRBJ1-5; 9 positions match TRBD1. Germline CDR1 WSHSY, CDR2 SAAADI. The CDR3 consists of 12 residues. V lost 10 bases and J lost 4; bases outside the gene matches: 2. CDR3 amino acids: CATGTGNQPQHF. The CDR3 DNA reads as TGCGCCACCGGGACAGGGAATCAGCCCCAGCATTTT.

Notes on this clone: Other DNA sequences of this sample code for an identical CDR3. The chain is built from TRBV7-9 and TRBJ2-2, with TRBD1 matching over 7 bases. Germline V gene lookup returns CDR1 SEHNR and CDR2 FQNEAQ (reference sequence). V lost 6 bases and J lost 3; bases outside the gene matches: 10. The CDR3 consists of 16 residues. CDR3 bases: TGTGCCAGCAGACAACTGACAGGGAAGGACACCGGGGAGCTGTTTTTT. This codes for CASRQLTGKDTGELFF. The full variable domain, completed using reference TRBV7-9 and TRBJ2-2, is DTGVSQNPRHKITKRGQNVTFRCDPISEHNRLYWYRQTLGQGPEFLTYFQNEAQLEKSRLLSDRFSAERPKGSFSTLEIQRTEQGDSAMYLCASRQLTGKDTGELFFGEGSRLTVL.

The gene calls are TRBV7-2 and TRBJ2-7; 11 bases are a match to TRBD2. Germline V gene data show CDR1 as SGHTA and CDR2 as FQGNSA. The ends lost 1 base at V and 6 bases at J; junction bases unmatched: 2. The CDR3 length is 14 residues. The CDR3 sequence is CASSLVAGGTEQYF. CDR3 bases: TGTGCCAGCAGCTTAGTAGCGGGAGGGACCGAGCAGTACTTC. Using reference TRBV7-2 and TRBJ2-7 for the parts outside the CDR3, the full variable domain is GAGVSQSPSNKVTEKGKDVELRCDPISGHTALYWYRQSLGQGLEFLIYFQGNSAPDKSGLPSDRFSAERTGGSVSTLTIQRTQQEDSAVYLCASSLVAGGTEQYFGPGTRLTVT.

This clone was picked up a small number of times. The CDR3 nucleotides read TGTGCCATCAGTAGCGGGACAACTTTAAGGAACTATGGCTACACCTTC. This codes for CAISSGTTLRNYGYTF. The V and J genes are TRBV10-3 and TRBJ1-2; possible D gene TRBD1, 6 bases. The V gene's germline CDR1 is ENHRY and CDR2 SYGVKD. The CDR3 is 16 residues long. Between the trimmed V and J ends, which lost 5 bases and 2 bases, there was a span of 18 bases.

This clone was recorded once. This chain links TRBV20-1 with TRBJ2-1, with TRBD1 matching 9 bases. The CDR3 runs 11 residues. Trimming cost V 6 bases and J 7 bases; bases outside gene matches: 1. Germline V gene data show CDR1 as DFQATT and CDR2 as SNEGSKA (reference sequence). The CDR3 coding sequence is TGCAGTGCCGGGACAGGGAATGAGCAGTTCTTC. Translated, it gives CSAGTGNEQFF.

CDR3 sequence: CASSYAAGGGANVLTF. CDR3 DNA sequence: TGTGCCAGCAGTTACGCAGCGGGAGGTGGGGCCAACGTCCTGACTTTC. This chain joins TRBV28 and TRBJ2-6; 9 bases align to TRBD2. Germline lookup yields CDR1 MDHEN and CDR2 SYDVKM. The V and J ends lost 4 bases and 3 bases, in that order; junction bases with no gene match: 4. This CDR3 spans 16 amino acids. Combining the CDR3 with reference TRBV28 and TRBJ2-6 gives the whole variable domain DVKVTQSSRYLVKRTGEKVFLECVQDMDHENMFWYRQDPGLGLRLIYFSYDVKMKEKGDIPEGYSVSREKKERFSLILESASTNQTSMYLCASSYAAGGGANVLTFGAGSRLTVL.

CDR3 nucleotide sequence: TGCAGCGTTGGAGGCAGGGGGCTCCAAGAGACCCAGTACTTC. Amino acids: CSVGGRGLQETQYF. The J gene is TRBJ2-5, the V gene TRBV29-1; 8 bases align to TRBD1. The CDR3 has 14 residues. Germline lookup yields CDR1 SQVTM and CDR2 ANQGSEA. The V segment lost 4 bases and the J segment 1 base; nucleotides outside the gene matches: 5.

This clone has a handful of counts. The rearrangement uses TRBV7-6 and TRBJ2-1; 8 positions agree with TRBD2. V gave up 5 bases and J gave up 8 bases; unmatched junction bases: 2. This CDR3 region has 12 residues. Germline V gene lookup returns CDR1 SGHVS and CDR2 FNYEAQ. The CDR3 coding sequence is TGTGCCAGCAGCCGGGGACTAGATGAGCAGTTCTTC. Translating it yields CASSRGLDEQFF.

For this clone: The junction and the germline gene differ at one end; a read error may be behind it. This chain joins TRBV6-4 and TRBJ2-1, with D maybe TRBD2 (6 bases). CDR3 length: 15 amino acids. Germline V gene sequence: CDR1 MRHNA, CDR2 SNTAGT. The CDR3 nucleotides read TGTGCCAGCAGTGTGGTAGCGGTTAGTTACAATGAGCAGCTCTTC. This sequence encodes CASSVVAVSYNEQLF.

The J gene is TRBJ2-3, the V gene TRBV7-3; D call uncertain. V gave up 2 bases and J gave up 2 bases, with 11 bases separating them. The length of the CDR3 is 15 residues. Germline V lookup: CDR1 SGHTA, CDR2 FQGTGA. CDR3 sequence (DNA): TGTGCCAGCAGCTTAGGTAGTTGGTCCACAGATACGCAGTATTTT. Residues: CASSLGSWSTDTQYF.

The rearrangement joins TRBV15 to TRBJ2-5; D call uncertain. V was trimmed by 2 bases and J by 3 bases, leaving 10 bases between them. Per germline, CDR1 LNHNV and CDR2 YYDKDF (reference sequence). There are 14 residues in the CDR3. The CDR3 region has the DNA TGTGCCACCAGCAGACCCATACCAGAAGAGACCCAGTACTTC. Its protein product is CATSRPIPEETQYF.

This clone was counted only a few times. The chain is built from TRBV7-9 and TRBJ2-5; D is possibly TRBD2 (5 bases). The CDR3 is 16 residues long. The germline V gene has CDR1 SEHNR and CDR2 FQNEAQ (reference sequence). The V end was cut by 5 bases, the J end by 3 bases, with 19 bases between. This CDR3 reads CASSPAVTDEKETQYF. CDR3 bases: TGTGCCAGCAGCCCAGCGGTCACAGACGAAAAAGAGACCCAGTACTTC.

The genes are TRBV4-1 and TRBJ1-2; tentatively, D is TRBD1 (6 bases). The germline V and J ends were trimmed by 1 base and 6 bases, with 21 bases remaining between them. This CDR3 has 17 residues. Germline V gene data show CDR1 as MGHRA and CDR2 as YSYEKL. CDR3 protein: CASSQGLRARGSDGYTF. DNA for the CDR3: TGCGCCAGCAGCCAAGGTCTAAGGGCCAGGGGCTCGGATGGCTACACCTTC.

V usage is TRBV5-4 and J usage is TRBJ2-7, with a possible D match to TRBD1 (5 bases). The V end was cut by 3 bases, the J end by 6 bases, with 10 bases between. The CDR3 consists of 12 residues. The germline V gene encodes CDR1 SGHNT and CDR2 YYREEE (reference sequence). The DNA of the CDR3 is TGTGCCAGCAGCTCTAACAGGTTCGAGCAGTACTTC. It is translated as CASSSNRFEQYF.

This clone was observed a handful of times. The rearrangement joins TRBV7-9 to TRBJ1-2; possible D gene TRBD1, 6 bases. The V gene's germline CDR1 is SEHNR and CDR2 FQNEAQ (reference sequence). The CDR3 runs 15 residues. Trimming took off 5 bases at V and 2 bases at J, with 15 bases between the two ends. CDR3 region: CASSPRTGQNYGYTF. CDR3 DNA sequence: TGTGCCAGCAGCCCGCGTACCGGACAGAACTATGGCTACACCTTC.

This chain links TRBV5-4 with TRBJ2-4; D might be TRBD1 (7 bases). This CDR3 comprises 15 residues. Germline assignment: CDR1 SGHNT and CDR2 YYREEE (reference sequence). Trimming removed 2 bases from V and 3 bases from J, with 12 bases in between. The CDR3 bases are TGTGCCAGCAGCTTTCAGGGGGAGGTCAAAAACATTCAGTACTTC. Protein product: CASSFQGEVKNIQYF.

V gene TRBV19 combines with J gene TRBJ2-6; 7 bases agree with TRBD1. There are 17 residues in the CDR3. V lost 9 bases, J lost 0 bases, and 11 bases stayed unmatched. Germline loops: CDR1 LNHDA, CDR2 SQIVND (reference sequence). The CDR3 spells CARTGAPLTSGANVLTF. CDR3 DNA: TGTGCCAGAACAGGGGCGCCTCTAACCTCTGGGGCCAACGTCCTGACTTTC.